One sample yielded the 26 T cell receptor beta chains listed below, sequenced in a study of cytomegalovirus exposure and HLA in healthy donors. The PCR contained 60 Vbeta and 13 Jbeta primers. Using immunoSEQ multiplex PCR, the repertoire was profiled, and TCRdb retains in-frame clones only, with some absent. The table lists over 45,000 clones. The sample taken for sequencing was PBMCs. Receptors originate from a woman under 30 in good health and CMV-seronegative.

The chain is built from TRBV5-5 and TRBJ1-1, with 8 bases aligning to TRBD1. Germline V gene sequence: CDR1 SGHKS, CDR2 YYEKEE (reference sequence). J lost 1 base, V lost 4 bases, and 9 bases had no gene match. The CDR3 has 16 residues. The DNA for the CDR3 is TGTGCCAGCAGCGGGACAGGACAAAACTCGAACACTGAAGCTTTCTTT. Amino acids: CASSGTGQNSNTEAFF.

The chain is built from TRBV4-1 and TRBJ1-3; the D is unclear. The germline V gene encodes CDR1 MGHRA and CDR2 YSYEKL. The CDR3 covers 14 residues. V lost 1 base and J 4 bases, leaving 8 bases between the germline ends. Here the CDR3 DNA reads TGCGCCAGCAGCCAAGTCGCGGGGGGAAACACCATATATTTT. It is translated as CASSQVAGGNTIYF.

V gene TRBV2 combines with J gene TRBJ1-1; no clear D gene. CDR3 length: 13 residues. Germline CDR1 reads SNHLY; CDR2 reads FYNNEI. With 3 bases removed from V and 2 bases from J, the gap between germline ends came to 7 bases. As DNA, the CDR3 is TGTGCCAGCAGTGATGAGAGAAACACTGAAGCTTTCTTT. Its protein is CASSDERNTEAFF.

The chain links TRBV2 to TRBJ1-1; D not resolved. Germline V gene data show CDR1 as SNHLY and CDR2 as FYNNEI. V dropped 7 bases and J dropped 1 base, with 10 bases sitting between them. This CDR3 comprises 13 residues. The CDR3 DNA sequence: TGTGCCAGCACCGGAGGTTGGAACACTGAAGCTTTCTTT. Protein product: CASTGGWNTEAFF.

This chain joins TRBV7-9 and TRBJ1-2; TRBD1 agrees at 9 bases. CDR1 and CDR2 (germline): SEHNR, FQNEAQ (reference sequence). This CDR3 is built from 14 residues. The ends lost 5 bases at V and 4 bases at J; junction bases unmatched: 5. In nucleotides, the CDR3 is TGTGCCAGCAGCCGCGACAGGGGGTTCTATGGCTACACCTTC. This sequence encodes CASSRDRGFYGYTF. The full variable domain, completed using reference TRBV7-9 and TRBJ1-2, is DTGVSQNPRHKITKRGQNVTFRCDPISEHNRLYWYRQTLGQGPEFLTYFQNEAQLEKSRLLSDRFSAERPKGSFSTLEIQRTEQGDSAMYLCASSRDRGFYGYTFGSGTRLTVV.

The CDR3 loop is CASSQVPTGEDARNNQPQHF. The CDR3 DNA reads as TGCGCCAGCAGCCAAGTACCAACAGGGGAGGATGCTCGAAACAATCAGCCCCAGCATTTT. The chain carries TRBV4-1 and TRBJ1-5, with 7 bases identical to TRBD1. There are 20 residues in the CDR3. Per the germline V gene, CDR1 is MGHRA and CDR2 is YSYEKL. With V trimmed by 1 base and J by 3 bases, 18 bases remained unmatched.

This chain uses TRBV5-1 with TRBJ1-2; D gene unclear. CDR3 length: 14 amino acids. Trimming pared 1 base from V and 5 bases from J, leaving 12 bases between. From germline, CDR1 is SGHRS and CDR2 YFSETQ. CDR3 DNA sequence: TGCGCCAGCAGCTTGTCGGTGACTGATTATGGCTACACCTTC. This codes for CASSLSVTDYGYTF. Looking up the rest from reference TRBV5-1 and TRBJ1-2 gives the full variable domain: KAGVTQTPRYLIKTRGQQVTLSCSPISGHRSVSWYQQTPGQGLQFLFEYFSETQRNKGNFPGRFSGRQFSNSRSEMNVSTLELGDSALYLCASSLSVTDYGYTFGSGTRLTVV.

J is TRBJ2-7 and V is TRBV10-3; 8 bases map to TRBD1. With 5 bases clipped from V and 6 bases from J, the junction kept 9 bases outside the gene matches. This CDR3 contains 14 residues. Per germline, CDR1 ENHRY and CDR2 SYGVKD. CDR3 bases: TGTGCCATCAGTTTAGGGACAGGCCTTAGCGAGCAGTACTTC. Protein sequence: CAISLGTGLSEQYF.

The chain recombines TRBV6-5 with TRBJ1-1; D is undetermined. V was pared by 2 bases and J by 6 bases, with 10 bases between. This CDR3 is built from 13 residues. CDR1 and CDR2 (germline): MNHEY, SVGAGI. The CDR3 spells CASSYPGLPEAFF. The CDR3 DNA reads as TGTGCCAGCAGTTACCCTGGACTTCCTGAAGCTTTCTTT.

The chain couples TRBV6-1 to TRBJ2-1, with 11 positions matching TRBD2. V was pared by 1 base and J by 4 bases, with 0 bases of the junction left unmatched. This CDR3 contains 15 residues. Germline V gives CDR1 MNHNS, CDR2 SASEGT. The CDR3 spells CASSEVAGGYNEQFF. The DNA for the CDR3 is TGTGCCAGCAGTGAAGTAGCGGGAGGGTACAATGAGCAGTTCTTC.

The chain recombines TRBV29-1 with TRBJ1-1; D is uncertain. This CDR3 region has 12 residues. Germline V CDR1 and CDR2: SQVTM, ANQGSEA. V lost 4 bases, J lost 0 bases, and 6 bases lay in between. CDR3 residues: CSVGHMNTEAFF. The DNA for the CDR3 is TGCAGCGTTGGTCACATGAACACTGAAGCTTTCTTT. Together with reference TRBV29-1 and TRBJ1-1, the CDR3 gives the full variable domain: SAVISQKPSRDICQRGTSLTIQCQVDSQVTMMFWYRQQPGQSLTLIATANQGSEATYESGFVIDKFPISRPNLTFSTLTVSNMSPEDSSIYLCSVGHMNTEAFFGQGTRLTVV.

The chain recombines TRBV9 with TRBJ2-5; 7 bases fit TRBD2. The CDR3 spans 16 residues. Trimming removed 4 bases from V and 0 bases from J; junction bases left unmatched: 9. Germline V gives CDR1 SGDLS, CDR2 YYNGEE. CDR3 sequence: CASSPRDYQYQETQYF. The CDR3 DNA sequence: TGTGCCAGCAGCCCCCGGGACTACCAGTACCAAGAGACCCAGTACTTC.

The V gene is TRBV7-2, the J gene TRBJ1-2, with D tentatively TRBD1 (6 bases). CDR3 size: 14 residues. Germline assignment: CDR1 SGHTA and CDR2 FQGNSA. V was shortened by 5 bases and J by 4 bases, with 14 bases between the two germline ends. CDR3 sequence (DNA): TGTGCCAGCAGCCCGCAGACAGGTAGCTATGGCTACACCTTC. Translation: CASSPQTGSYGYTF. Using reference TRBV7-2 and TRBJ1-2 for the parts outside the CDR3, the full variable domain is GAGVSQSPSNKVTEKGKDVELRCDPISGHTALYWYRQSLGQGLEFLIYFQGNSAPDKSGLPSDRFSAERTGGSVSTLTIQRTQQEDSAVYLCASSPQTGSYGYTFGSGTRLTVV.

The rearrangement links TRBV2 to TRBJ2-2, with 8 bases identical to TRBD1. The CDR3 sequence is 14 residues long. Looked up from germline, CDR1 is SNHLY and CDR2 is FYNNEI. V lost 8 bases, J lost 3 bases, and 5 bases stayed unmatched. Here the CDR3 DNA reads TGTGCCAGCGGGAGACAGGGGTACACCGGGGAGCTGTTTTTT. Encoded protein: CASGRQGYTGELFF.

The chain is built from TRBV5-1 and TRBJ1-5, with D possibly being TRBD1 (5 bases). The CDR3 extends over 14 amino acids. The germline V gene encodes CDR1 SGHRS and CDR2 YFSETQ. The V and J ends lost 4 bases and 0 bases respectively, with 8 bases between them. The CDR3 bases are TGCGCCAGCAGCCCGGGGGATAGCAATCAGCCCCAGCATTTT. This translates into CASSPGDSNQPQHF.

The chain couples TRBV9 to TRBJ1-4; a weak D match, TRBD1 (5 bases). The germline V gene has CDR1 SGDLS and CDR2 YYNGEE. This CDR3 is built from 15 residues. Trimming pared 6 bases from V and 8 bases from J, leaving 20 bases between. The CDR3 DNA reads TGTGCCAGCACCCCCGGAGCAGGGTCGGAGGAAAAACTGTTTTTT. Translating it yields CASTPGAGSEEKLFF.

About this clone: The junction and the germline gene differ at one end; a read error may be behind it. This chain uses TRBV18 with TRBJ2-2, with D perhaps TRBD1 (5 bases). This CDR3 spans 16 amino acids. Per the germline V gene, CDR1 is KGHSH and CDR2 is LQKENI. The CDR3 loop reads CASSPQQVGNTGELFF. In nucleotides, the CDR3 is TGTGCCAGCTCGCCACAACAGGTTGGGAACACCGGGGAGCTGTTTTTT.

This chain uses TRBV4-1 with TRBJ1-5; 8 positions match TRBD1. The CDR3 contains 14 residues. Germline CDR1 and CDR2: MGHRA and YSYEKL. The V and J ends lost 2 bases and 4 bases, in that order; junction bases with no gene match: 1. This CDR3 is CASSQRQGNQPQHF. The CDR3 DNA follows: TGCGCCAGCAGCCAAAGACAGGGGAATCAGCCCCAGCATTTT.

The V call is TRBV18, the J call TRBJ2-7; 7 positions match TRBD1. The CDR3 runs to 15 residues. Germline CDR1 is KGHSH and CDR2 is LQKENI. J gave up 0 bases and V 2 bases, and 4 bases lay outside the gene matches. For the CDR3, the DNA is TGTGCCAGCTCACCATGGACAGGAAGCTCCTACGAGCAGTACTTC. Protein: CASSPWTGSSYEQYF.

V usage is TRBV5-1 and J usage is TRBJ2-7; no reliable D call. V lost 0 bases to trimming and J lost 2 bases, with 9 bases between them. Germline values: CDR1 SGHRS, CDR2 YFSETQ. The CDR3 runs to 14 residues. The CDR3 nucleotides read TGCGCCAGCAGCTTGGCGGGTAACGCCTACGAGCAGTACTTC. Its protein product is CASSLAGNAYEQYF.

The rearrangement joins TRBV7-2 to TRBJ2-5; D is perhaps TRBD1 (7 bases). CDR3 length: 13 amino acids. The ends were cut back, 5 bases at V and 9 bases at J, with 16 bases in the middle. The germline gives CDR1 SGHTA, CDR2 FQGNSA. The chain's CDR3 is CASSTDPGGSQYF. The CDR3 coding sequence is TGTGCCAGCAGCACCGACCCAGGGGGGTCCCAGTACTTC.

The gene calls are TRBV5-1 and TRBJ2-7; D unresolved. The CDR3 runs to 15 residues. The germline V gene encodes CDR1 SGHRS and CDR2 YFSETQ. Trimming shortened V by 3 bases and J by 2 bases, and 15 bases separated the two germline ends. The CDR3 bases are TGCGCCAGCAGCTCCCGCCCCCAGGTCACCTACGAGCAGTACTTC. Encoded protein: CASSSRPQVTYEQYF. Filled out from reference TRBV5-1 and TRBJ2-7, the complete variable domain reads KAGVTQTPRYLIKTRGQQVTLSCSPISGHRSVSWYQQTPGQGLQFLFEYFSETQRNKGNFPGRFSGRQFSNSRSEMNVSTLELGDSALYLCASSSRPQVTYEQYFGPGTRLTVT.

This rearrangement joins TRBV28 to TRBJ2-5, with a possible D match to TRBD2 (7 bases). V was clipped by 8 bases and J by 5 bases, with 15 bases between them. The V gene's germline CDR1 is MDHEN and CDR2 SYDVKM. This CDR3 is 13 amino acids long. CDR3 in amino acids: CASSSGGAETQYF. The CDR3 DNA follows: TGTGCCAGCTCCTCTGGGGGGGCGGAGACCCAGTACTTC. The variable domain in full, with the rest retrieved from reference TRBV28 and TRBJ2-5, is DVKVTQSSRYLVKRTGEKVFLECVQDMDHENMFWYRQDPGLGLRLIYFSYDVKMKEKGDIPEGYSVSREKKERFSLILESASTNQTSMYLCASSSGGAETQYFGPGTRLLVL.

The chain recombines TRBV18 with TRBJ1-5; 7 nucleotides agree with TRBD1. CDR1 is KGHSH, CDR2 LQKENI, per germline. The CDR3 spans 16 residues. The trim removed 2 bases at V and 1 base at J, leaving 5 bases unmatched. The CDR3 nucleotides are TGTGCCAGCTCACCAGTCACAGGGGAGAGCAATCAGCCCCAGCATTTT. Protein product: CASSPVTGESNQPQHF.

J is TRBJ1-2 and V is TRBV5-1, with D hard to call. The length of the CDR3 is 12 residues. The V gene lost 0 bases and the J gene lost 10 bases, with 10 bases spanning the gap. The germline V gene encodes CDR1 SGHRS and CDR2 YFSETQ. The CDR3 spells CASSLAQVVYTF. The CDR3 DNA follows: TGCGCCAGCAGCTTGGCCCAGGTAGTCTACACCTTC.

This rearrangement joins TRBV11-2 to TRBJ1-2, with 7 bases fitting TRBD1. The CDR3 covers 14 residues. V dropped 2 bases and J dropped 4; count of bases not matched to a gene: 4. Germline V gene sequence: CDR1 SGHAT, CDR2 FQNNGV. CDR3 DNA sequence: TGTGCCAGCAGCTTAATGGGACAGACCTATGGCTACACCTTC. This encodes CASSLMGQTYGYTF. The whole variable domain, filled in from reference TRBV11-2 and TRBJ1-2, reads EAGVAQSPRYKIIEKRQSVAFWCNPISGHATLYWYQQILGQGPKLLIQFQNNGVVDDSQLPKDRFSAERLKGVDSTLKIQPAKLEDSAVYLCASSLMGQTYGYTFGSGTRLTVV.